These 20 T cell receptor beta chains share one sample of origin, sequenced in a study. TCRdb ran MiXCR on the 5' RACE reads and lists one entry per CDR3 protein. This table holds 50,000 to 80,000 distinct CDR3 sequences, roughly 23% found once. Material: memory CD4+ T cells sorted from a lymph node. Subset in this sample: memory CD4+ T cells, CD4+CD45RO+CD25-. The receptors originated from a female donor with breast cancer.

This clonotype was observed a few times. This chain uses TRBV12-3 or TRBV12-4 with TRBJ1-4; 9 positions agree with TRBD1. V shed 5 bases and J 5 bases; nucleotides not matched to a gene: 3. The CDR3 contains 14 residues. The CDR3 nucleotides read TGTGCCAGCAGTCGGGACAGGGCGAATGAAAAACTGTTTTTT. Encoded protein: CASSRDRANEKLFF.

V and J are TRBV7-2 and TRBJ2-2; D could derive from TRBD1 or TRBD2 (5 bases each). Germline V gene sequence: CDR1 SGHTA, CDR2 FQGNSA. V lost 8 bases, J lost 7 bases, and 17 bases lay in between. CDR3 length equals 14 residues. CDR3 bases: TGTGCCAGCTCCCAAGGGACCACGGTCGGGGAGCTGTTTTTT. Its protein product is CASSQGTTVGELFF. Drawing the rest from reference TRBV7-2 and TRBJ2-2, the complete variable domain is GAGVSQSPSNKVTEKGKDVELRCDPISGHTALYWYRQSLGQGLEFLIYFQGNSAPDKSGLPSDRFSAERTGGSVSTLTIQRTQQEDSAVYLCASSQGTTVGELFFGEGSRLTVL.

The CDR3 DNA sequence: TGTGCCAGCAGCCAAGGACCTGACAGGGGGCAGCCCCAGCATTTT. Translating gives CASSQGPDRGQPQHF. The V gene is TRBV3-1, the J gene TRBJ1-5, with TRBD1 matching over 9 bases. This CDR3 has 15 amino acids. V shed 1 base and J 7 bases; nucleotides not matched to a gene: 5. Germline V gene sequence: CDR1 LGHDT, CDR2 YNNKEL (reference sequence).

Relative to its sample, this clonotype is medium-sized (0.01 to 0.1%). The chain employs TRBV5-1 and TRBJ1-5, with TRBD1 matching 8 bases. The ends lost 0 bases at V and 7 bases at J; junction bases unmatched: 9. Germline CDR1 and CDR2: SGHRS and YFSETQ. This CDR3 has 16 amino acids. Here the CDR3 DNA reads TGCGCCAGCAGCTTGGGAGGTACAGGGGGGTACCAGCCCCAGCATTTT. The encoded protein is CASSLGGTGGYQPQHF.

On this clonotype itself: A much larger clone differs by one base, so this may be a read error. The chain uses TRBV7-3 and TRBJ2-7; 7 bases align to TRBD1. Germline CDR1 reads SGHTA; CDR2 reads FQGTGA. Trimming removed 5 bases from V and 9 bases from J; junction bases left unmatched: 13. The CDR3 loop spans 14 amino acids. The CDR3 DNA follows: TGTGCCAGCAGCACCCTACAGGGGCACCACGGGCAGTACTTC. Its protein is CASSTLQGHHGQYF.

This clonotype was observed a few times. An end of the junction differs from the germline gene, which may be a read error. The V gene is TRBV20-1, the J gene TRBJ1-1; perhaps TRBD1 as D (6 bases). CDR1 is DFQATT and CDR2 is SNEGSKA in the germline V gene (reference sequence). The CDR3 extends over 12 amino acids. The CDR3 DNA reads TGCAGTGCCCCGAGGGGGAACGCTGAAGCTTTCTTT. Its translation is CSAPRGNAEAFF.

This clonotype occurred a few times. The chain joins TRBV29-1 to TRBJ1-2; D gene uncertain. Trimming pared 6 bases from V and 6 bases from J, leaving 8 bases between. Germline V gene data show CDR1 as SQVTM and CDR2 as ANQGSEA. This CDR3 comprises 10 residues. CDR3 in amino acids: CSVMDDGYTF. The CDR3 coding sequence is TGCAGCGTCATGGACGATGGCTACACCTTC.

This chain connects TRBV20-1 to TRBJ2-1; TRBD2 aligns across 10 bases. This CDR3 has 15 amino acids. CDR1 and CDR2 (germline): DFQATT, SNEGSKA (reference sequence). Losses at the gene ends were 2 bases for V and 7 bases for J; bases not matched to a gene: 8. The CDR3 nucleotides are TGCAGTGCTAGATCCTATAGCGGGAGGAGAAATGAGCAGTTCTTC. This translates into CSARSYSGRRNEQFF.

Ten or more counts support this clonotype. The J gene is TRBJ2-7, the V gene TRBV5-1; 7 bases line up with TRBD1. Trimming at V came to 8 bases and at J to 1 base, leaving 9 bases not matched to a gene. The CDR3 has 14 residues. The V gene's germline CDR1 is SGHRS and CDR2 YFSETQ. CDR3 loop: CASQDRTSSYEQYF. The CDR3 DNA is TGCGCCAGTCAGGACAGGACCTCATCCTACGAGCAGTACTTC.

This clonotype has more than one count but fewer than ten. The chain recombines TRBV11-3 with TRBJ2-2; 7 bases are shared with TRBD1. The J segment lost 6 bases and the V segment lost 7 bases, leaving 11 bases of the junction unmatched. The CDR3 has 15 residues. Germline CDR1 is SGHNT and CDR2 is YENEEA. This CDR3 reads CASTTTGSTSGELFF. CDR3 DNA sequence: TGTGCCAGCACCACGACAGGGTCTACGTCCGGGGAGCTGTTTTTT.

The chain has TRBV6-2 or TRBV6-3 and TRBJ2-2; TRBD1 aligns across 11 bases. Germline lookup yields CDR1 MNHEY and CDR2 SVGEGT. The CDR3 is 17 amino acids. Trimming cost V 4 bases and J 6 bases; bases outside gene matches: 10. CDR3 nucleotides: TGTGCCAGCAGTTCACATCGGACAGGGGGCTCCTCCGGGGAGCTGTTTTTT. It is translated as CASSSHRTGGSSGELFF.

Points on this clonotype: A read error is possible here, since a much larger clone lies one base away. The V gene is TRBV6-5, the J gene TRBJ1-2; D is unresolved. The V gene's germline CDR1 is MNHEY and CDR2 SVGAGI. CDR3 size: 13 residues. CDR3 sequence reads: CASSLPSGYGYNF. The CDR3, as DNA: TGTGCCAGCAGTTTGCCTAGTGGCTATGGCTACAACTTC.

This clonotype was seen more than once but under ten times. The chain recombines TRBV6-2 or TRBV6-3 with TRBJ1-1; D is unclear. Germline V CDR1 and CDR2: MNHEY, SVGEGT. V was cut by 0 bases and J by 5 bases, with 22 bases left in between. This CDR3 comprises 18 residues. The CDR3 DNA reads TGTGCCAGCAGTTACTCGACCGTAAGGGCGAAAGGAGGAACTGAAGCTTTCTTT. Protein product: CASSYSTVRAKGGTEAFF.

The chain couples TRBV9 to TRBJ2-1; weak D call: TRBD2 (5 bases). Trimming took off 4 bases at V and 10 bases at J, with 33 bases between the two ends. There are 19 residues in the CDR3. Germline lookup yields CDR1 SGDLS and CDR2 YYNGEE. CDR3 DNA: TGTGCCAGCAGCCCCCCTATAGGTGTGGACTGGCGTGTGGTGAGGGAGCAGTTCTTC. It is translated as CASSPPIGVDWRVVREQFF.

The chain carries TRBV20-1 and TRBJ2-2; the D is unclear. Trimming shortened V by 5 bases and J by 2 bases, and 12 bases separated the two germline ends. This CDR3 is built from 14 residues. The germline CDR1 and CDR2 sequences are DFQATT and SNEGSKA (reference sequence). CDR3 bases: TGCAGTGCTCGAAATCCACACAACACCGGGGAGCTGTTTTTT. This gives the protein CSARNPHNTGELFF.

This clonotype was seen a handful of times. The chain employs TRBV4-1 and TRBJ1-1; a possible D gene is TRBD1 (5 bases). Germline V gene lookup returns CDR1 MGHRA and CDR2 YSYEKL. The CDR3 has 14 amino acids. Trimming pared 2 bases from V and 4 bases from J, leaving 11 bases between. CDR3 protein: CASSQQGRITEAFF. The CDR3 nucleotides read TGCGCCAGCAGCCAACAGGGTAGGATCACTGAAGCTTTCTTT.

This clonotype showed up just a few times. The chain employs TRBV29-1 and TRBJ2-1; TRBD2 might be the D (5 bases). This CDR3 has 12 amino acids. Germline V gene lookup returns CDR1 SQVTM and CDR2 ANQGSEA. Trimming took off 3 bases at V and 4 bases at J, with 7 bases between the two ends. CDR3 region: CSVDRGYNEQFF. CDR3 DNA sequence: TGCAGCGTTGACCGGGGATACAATGAGCAGTTCTTC.

Comments on this clonotype: A read error may explain this, as a much larger clone is one base away. The chain joins TRBV20-1 to TRBJ2-7, with 11 bases fitting TRBD2. J gave up 4 bases and V 5 bases, and 7 bases lay outside the gene matches. Per germline, CDR1 DFQATT and CDR2 SNEGSKA (reference sequence). The CDR3 runs to 14 residues. The CDR3 protein is CSAPSSGGFYEQYF. CDR3 bases: TGCAGTGCTCCCTCTAGCGGGGGGTTTTACGAGCAGTACTTC.

This clonotype turned up a few times. The V gene is TRBV5-1, the J gene TRBJ2-2; unclear D gene. The CDR3 contains 16 residues. CDR1 is SGHRS, CDR2 YFSETQ, per germline. Trimming took off 5 bases at V and 0 bases at J, with 14 bases between the two ends. CDR3 protein: CASSRNFSPNTGELFF. CDR3 nucleotides: TGCGCCAGCAGTCGAAACTTCTCACCGAACACCGGGGAGCTGTTTTTT.

The chain is built from TRBV12-3 or TRBV12-4 and TRBJ2-2, with 8 nucleotides matching TRBD1. The trim removed 2 bases at V and 1 base at J, leaving 6 bases unmatched. The CDR3 has 17 residues. The CDR3 loop reads CASSLPRGRVNTGELFF. The CDR3 nucleotides read TGTGCCAGCAGTTTACCCAGGGGGCGGGTGAACACCGGGGAGCTGTTTTTT.